This TCR beta chain originates from a study of siplizumab effects on memory and regulatory T cells. Study-level results: Siplizumab produced a significant drop in alloreactive sequences attributable to unstimulated CD4+ memory cells. The study did not confirm that proliferating Tregs from siplizumab cultures were suppressive. Alloreactive clones mapping to unstimulated subsets formed only a minor fraction.

A note on this clone: Its antigen is currently unknown.

Per sample, the assay covered about 10^5 TCR templates. Generated by immunoSEQ multiplex PCR, the TCRdb table keeps only in-frame clones and is missing some. The repertoire has roughly 70,000 clones, approximately 93% of them found once; the top ten carry about 5%. Germline V gene data show CDR1 as MDHEN and CDR2 as SYDVKM. The CDR3 spans 17 residues. The ends lost 7 bases at V and 3 bases at J; junction bases unmatched: 13. The sample consisted of CD8+ T cells sorted from blood. The gene calls are TRBV28 and TRBJ1-2; TRBD1 matches at 11 bases. The receptor's source is a human donor in good health. The CDR3 spells CASNPFLGQGVDYGYTF. The DNA of the CDR3 is TGTGCCAGCAATCCCTTCTTGGGACAGGGGGTTGACTATGGCTACACCTTC.